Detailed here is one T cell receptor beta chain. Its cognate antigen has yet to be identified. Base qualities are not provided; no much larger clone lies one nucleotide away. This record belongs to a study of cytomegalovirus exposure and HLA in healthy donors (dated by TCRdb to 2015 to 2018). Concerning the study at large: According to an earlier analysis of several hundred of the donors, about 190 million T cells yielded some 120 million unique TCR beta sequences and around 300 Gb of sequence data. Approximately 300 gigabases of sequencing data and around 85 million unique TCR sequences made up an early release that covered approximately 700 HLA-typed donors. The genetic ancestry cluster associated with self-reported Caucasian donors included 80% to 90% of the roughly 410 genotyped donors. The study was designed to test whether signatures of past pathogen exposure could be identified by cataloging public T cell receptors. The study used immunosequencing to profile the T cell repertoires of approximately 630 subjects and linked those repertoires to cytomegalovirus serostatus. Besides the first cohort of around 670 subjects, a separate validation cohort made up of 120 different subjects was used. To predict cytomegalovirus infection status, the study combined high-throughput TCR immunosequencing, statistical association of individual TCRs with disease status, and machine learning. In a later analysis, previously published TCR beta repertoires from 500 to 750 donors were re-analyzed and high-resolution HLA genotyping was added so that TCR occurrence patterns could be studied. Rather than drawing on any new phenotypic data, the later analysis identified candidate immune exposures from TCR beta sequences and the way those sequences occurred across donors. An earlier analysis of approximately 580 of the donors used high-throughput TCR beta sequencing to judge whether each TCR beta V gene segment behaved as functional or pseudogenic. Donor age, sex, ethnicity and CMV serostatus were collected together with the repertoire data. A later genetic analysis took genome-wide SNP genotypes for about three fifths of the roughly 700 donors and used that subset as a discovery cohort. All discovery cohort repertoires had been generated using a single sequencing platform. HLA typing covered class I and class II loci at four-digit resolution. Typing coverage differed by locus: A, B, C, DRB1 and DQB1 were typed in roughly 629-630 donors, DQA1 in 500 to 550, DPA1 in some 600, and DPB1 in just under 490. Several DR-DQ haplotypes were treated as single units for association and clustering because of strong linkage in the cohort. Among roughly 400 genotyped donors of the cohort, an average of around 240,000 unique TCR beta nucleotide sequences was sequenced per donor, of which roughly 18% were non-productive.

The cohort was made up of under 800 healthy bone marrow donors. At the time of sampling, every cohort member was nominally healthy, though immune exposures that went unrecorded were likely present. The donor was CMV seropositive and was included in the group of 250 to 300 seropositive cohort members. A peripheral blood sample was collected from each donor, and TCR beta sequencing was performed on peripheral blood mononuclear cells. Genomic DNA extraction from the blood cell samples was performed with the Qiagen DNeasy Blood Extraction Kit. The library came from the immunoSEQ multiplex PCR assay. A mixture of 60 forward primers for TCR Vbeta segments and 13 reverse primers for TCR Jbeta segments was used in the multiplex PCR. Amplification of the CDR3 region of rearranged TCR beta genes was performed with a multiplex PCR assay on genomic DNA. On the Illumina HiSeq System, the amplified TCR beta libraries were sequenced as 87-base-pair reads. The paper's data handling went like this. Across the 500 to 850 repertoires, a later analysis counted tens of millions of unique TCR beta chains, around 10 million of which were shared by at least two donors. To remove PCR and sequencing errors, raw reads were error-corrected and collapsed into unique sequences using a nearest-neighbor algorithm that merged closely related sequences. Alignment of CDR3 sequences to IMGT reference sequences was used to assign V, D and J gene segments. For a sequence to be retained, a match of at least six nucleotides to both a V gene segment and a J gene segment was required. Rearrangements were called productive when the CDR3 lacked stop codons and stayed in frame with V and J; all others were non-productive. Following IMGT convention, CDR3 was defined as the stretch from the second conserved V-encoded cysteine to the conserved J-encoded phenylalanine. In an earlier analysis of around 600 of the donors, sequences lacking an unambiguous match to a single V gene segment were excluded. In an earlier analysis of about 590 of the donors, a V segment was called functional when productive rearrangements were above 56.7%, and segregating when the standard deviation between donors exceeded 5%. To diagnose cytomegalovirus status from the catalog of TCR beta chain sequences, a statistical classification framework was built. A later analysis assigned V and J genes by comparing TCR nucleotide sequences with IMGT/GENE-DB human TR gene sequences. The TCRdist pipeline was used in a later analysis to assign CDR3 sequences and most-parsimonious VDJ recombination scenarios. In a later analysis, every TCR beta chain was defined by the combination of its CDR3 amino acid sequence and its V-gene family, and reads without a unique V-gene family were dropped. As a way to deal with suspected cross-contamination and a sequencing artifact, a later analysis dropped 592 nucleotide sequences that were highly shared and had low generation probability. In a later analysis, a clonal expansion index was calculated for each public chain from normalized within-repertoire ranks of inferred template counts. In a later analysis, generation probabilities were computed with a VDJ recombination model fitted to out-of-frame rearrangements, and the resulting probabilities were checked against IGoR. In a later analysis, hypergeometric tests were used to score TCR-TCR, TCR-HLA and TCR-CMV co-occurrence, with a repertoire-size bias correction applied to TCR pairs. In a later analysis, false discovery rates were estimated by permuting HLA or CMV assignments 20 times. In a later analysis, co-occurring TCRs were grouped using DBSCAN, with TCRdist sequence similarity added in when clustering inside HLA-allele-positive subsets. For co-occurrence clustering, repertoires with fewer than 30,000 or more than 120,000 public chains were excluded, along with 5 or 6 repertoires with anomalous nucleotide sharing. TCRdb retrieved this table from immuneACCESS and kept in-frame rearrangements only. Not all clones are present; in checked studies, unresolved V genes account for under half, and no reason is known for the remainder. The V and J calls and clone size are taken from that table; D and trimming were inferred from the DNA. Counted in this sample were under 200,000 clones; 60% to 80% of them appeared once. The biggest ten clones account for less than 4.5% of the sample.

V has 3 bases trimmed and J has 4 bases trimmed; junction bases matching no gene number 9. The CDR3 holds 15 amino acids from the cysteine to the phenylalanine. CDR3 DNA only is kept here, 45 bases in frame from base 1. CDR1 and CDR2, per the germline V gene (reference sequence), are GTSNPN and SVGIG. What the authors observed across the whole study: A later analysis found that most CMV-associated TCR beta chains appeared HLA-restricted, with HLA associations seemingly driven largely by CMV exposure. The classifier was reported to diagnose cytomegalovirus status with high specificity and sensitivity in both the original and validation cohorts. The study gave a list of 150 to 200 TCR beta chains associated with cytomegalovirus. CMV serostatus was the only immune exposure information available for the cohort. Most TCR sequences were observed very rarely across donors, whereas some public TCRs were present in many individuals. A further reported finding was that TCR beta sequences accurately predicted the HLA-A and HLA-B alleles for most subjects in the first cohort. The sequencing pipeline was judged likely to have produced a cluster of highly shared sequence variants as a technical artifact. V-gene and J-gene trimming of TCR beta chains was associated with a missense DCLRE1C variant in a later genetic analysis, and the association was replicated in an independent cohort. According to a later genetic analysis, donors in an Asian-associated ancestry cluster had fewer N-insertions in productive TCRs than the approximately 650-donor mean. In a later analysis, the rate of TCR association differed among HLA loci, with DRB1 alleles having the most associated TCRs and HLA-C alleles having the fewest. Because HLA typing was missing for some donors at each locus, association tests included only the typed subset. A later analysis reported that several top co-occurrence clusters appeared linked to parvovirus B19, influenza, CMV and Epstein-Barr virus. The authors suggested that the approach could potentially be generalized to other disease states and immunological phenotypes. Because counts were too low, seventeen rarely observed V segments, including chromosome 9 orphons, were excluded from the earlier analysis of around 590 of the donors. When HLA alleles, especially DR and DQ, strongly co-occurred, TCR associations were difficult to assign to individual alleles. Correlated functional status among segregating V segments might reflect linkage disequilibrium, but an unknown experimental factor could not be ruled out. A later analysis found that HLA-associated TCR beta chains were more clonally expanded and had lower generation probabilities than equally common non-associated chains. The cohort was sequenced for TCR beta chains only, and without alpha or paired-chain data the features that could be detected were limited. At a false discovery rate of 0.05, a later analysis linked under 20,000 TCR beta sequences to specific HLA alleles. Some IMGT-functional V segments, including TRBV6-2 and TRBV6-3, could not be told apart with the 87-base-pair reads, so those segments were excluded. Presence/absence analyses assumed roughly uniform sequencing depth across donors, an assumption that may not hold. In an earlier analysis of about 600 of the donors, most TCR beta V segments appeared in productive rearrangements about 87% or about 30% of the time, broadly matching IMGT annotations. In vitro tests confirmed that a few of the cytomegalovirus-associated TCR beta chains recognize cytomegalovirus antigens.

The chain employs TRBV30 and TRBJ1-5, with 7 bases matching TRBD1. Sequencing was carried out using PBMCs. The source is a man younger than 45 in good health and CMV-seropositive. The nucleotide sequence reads TGTGCCTGGAGCTGGGCCAGGGGGTCGAATCAGCCCCAGCATTTT. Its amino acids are CAWSWARGSNQPQHF.